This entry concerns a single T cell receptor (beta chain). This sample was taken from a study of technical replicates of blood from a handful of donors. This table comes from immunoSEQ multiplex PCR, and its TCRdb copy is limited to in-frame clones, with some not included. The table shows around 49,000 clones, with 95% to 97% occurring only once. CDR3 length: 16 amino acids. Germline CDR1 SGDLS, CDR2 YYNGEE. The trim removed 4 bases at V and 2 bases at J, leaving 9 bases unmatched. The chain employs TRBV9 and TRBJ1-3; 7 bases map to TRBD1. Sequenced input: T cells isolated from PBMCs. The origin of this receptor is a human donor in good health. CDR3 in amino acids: CASSPNTGTAGNTIYF. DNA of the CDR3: TGTGCCAGCAGCCCGAACACCGGGACAGCTGGAAACACCATATATTTT. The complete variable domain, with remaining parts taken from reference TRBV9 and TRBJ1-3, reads DSGVTQTPKHLITATGQRVTLRCSPRSGDLSVYWYQQSLDQGLQFLIQYYNGEERAKGNILERFSAQQFPDLHSELNLSSLELGDSALYFCASSPNTGTAGNTIYFGEGSWLTVV.